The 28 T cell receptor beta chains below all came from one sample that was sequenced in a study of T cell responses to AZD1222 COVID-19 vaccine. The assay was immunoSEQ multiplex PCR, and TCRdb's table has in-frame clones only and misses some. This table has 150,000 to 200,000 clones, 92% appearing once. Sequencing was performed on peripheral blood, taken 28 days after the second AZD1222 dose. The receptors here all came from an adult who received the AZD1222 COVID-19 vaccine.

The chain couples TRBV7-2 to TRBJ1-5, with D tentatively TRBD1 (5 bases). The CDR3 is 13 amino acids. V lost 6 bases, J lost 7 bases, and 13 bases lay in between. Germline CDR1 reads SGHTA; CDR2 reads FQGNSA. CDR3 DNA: TGTGCCAGCAGTGCTAGGGGTGGGCAGCCCCAGCATTTT. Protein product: CASSARGGQPQHF.

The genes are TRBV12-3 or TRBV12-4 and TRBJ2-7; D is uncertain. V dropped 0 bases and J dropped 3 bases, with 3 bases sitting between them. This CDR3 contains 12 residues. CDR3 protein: CASSLAVYEQYF. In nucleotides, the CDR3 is TGTGCCAGCAGTTTAGCGGTCTACGAGCAGTACTTC.

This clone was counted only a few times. The CDR3 nucleotides are TGCGCCAGCAGCTTTACAGGGCCGGGGAACACTGAAGCTTTCTTT. This encodes CASSFTGPGNTEAFF. The chain recombines TRBV5-1 with TRBJ1-1; D might be TRBD1 (6 bases). CDR3 size: 15 residues. V was shortened by 2 bases and J by 1 base, with 12 bases between the two germline ends. Germline V gene sequence: CDR1 SGHRS, CDR2 YFSETQ.

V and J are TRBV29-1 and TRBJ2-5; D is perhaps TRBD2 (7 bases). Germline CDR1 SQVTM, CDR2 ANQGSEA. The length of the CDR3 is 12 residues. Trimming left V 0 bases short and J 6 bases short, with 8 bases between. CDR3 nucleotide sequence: TGCAGCGTTGAAGAGGGGGGGCAGACCCAGTACTTC. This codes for CSVEEGGQTQYF.

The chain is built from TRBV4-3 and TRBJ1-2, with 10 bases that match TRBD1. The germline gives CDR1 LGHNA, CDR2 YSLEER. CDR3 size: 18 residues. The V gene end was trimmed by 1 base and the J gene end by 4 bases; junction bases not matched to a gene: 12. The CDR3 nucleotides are TGCGCCAGCAGCCAAGCTGACAGGGGGCCCTCTCTTCGCTATGGCTACACCTTC. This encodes CASSQADRGPSLRYGYTF.

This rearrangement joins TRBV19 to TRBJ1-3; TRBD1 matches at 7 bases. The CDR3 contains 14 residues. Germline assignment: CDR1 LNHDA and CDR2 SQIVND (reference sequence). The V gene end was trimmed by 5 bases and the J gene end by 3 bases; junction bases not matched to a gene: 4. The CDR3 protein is CASSPRQGGNTIYF. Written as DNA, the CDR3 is TGTGCCAGTAGTCCTCGACAGGGTGGAAACACCATATATTTT.

The CDR3 is CASSQGTTDGYTF. CDR3 nucleotides: TGTGCCAGCAGCCAAGGGACGACCGATGGCTACACCTTC. V gene TRBV3-1 (or the pseudogene TRBV3-2) combines with J gene TRBJ1-2, with unresolved D. Germline CDR1 reads LGHDT; CDR2 reads YNNKEL (reference sequence). This CDR3 comprises 13 residues. Trimming removed 1 base from V and 6 bases from J, with 9 bases in between.

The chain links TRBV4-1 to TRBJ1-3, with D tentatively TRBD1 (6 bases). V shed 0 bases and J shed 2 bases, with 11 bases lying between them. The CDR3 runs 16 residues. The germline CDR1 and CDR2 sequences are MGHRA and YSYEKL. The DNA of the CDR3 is TGCGCCAGCAGCCAAGATCCGAGGGGGGCTGGAAACACCATATATTTT. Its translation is CASSQDPRGAGNTIYF.

CDR3 nucleotides: TGTGCCAGTAGTATAGAATCCGGGACAGGGAGCTCCTATAATTCACCCCTCCACTTT. Protein sequence: CASSIESGTGSSYNSPLHF. The rearrangement links TRBV19 to TRBJ1-6, with TRBD1 identical over 9 bases. The CDR3 has 19 residues. Trimming removed 0 bases from V and 0 bases from J; junction bases left unmatched: 6. The germline V gene has CDR1 LNHDA and CDR2 SQIVND (reference sequence). Full variable domain (missing parts from reference TRBV19 and TRBJ1-6): DGGITQSPKYLFRKEGQNVTLSCEQNLNHDAMYWYRQDPGQGLRLIYYSQIVNDFQKGDIAEGYSVSREKKESFPLTVTSAQKNPTAFYLCASSIESGTGSSYNSPLHFGNGTRLTVT.

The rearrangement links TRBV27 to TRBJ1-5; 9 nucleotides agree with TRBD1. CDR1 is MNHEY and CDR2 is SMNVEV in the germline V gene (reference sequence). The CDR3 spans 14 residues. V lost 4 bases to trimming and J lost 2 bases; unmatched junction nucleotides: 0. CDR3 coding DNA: TGTGCCAGCAGTTGGACAGGGGGCAATCAGCCCCAGCATTTT. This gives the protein CASSWTGGNQPQHF.

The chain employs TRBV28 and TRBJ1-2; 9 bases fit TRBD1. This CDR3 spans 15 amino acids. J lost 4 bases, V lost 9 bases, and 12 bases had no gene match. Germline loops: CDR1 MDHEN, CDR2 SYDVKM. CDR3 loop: CASVDPGQGVYGYTF. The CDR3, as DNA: TGTGCCAGTGTAGACCCGGGACAGGGAGTCTATGGCTACACCTTC.

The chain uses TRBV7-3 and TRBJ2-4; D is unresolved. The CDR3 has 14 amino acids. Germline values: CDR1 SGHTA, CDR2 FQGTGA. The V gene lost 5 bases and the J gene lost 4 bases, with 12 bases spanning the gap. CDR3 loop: CASSPSAGKNIQYF. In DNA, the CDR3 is TGTGCCAGCAGCCCCTCAGCCGGGAAAAACATTCAGTACTTC. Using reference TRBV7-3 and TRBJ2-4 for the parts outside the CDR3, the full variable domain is GAGVSQTPSNKVTEKGKYVELRCDPISGHTALYWYRQSLGQGPEFLIYFQGTGAADDSGLPNDRFFAVRPEGSVSTLKIQRTERGDSAVYLCASSPSAGKNIQYFGAGTRLSVL.

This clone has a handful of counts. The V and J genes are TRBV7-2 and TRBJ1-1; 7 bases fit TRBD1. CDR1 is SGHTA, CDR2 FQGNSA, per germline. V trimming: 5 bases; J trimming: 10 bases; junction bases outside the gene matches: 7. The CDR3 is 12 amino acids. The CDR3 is CASSAQGGGAFF. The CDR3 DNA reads TGTGCCAGCAGCGCCCAGGGGGGAGGAGCTTTCTTT. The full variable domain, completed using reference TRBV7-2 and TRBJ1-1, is GAGVSQSPSNKVTEKGKDVELRCDPISGHTALYWYRQSLGQGLEFLIYFQGNSAPDKSGLPSDRFSAERTGGSVSTLTIQRTQQEDSAVYLCASSAQGGGAFFGQGTRLTVV.

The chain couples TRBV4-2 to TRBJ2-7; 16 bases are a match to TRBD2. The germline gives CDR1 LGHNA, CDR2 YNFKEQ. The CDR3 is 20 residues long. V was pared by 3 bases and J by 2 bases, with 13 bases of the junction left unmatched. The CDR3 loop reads CASSHRDPGTSGGVPYEQYF. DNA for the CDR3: TGTGCCAGCAGCCACCGCGACCCGGGGACTAGCGGGGGGGTCCCCTACGAGCAGTACTTC.

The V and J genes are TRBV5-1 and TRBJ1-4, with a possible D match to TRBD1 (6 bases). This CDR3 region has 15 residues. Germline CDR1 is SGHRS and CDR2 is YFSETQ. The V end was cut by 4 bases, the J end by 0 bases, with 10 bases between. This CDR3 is CASSPGTTTNEKLFF. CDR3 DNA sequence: TGCGCCAGCAGCCCCGGGACAACAACTAATGAAAAACTGTTTTTT. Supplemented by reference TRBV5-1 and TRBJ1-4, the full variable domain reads KAGVTQTPRYLIKTRGQQVTLSCSPISGHRSVSWYQQTPGQGLQFLFEYFSETQRNKGNFPGRFSGRQFSNSRSEMNVSTLELGDSALYLCASSPGTTTNEKLFFGSGTQLSVL.

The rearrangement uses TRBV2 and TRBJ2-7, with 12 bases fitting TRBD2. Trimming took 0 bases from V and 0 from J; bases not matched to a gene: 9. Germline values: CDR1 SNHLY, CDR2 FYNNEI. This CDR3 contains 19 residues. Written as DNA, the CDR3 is TGTGCCAGCAGTGAAGCGCTCAAGGGACTAGCGGGTAGCTCCTACGAGCAGTACTTC. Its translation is CASSEALKGLAGSSYEQYF.

CDR3 DNA sequence: TGCAGCGCTTTGACGGGGGTCACTGAAGCTTTCTTT. Translated: CSALTGVTEAFF. J is TRBJ1-1 and V is TRBV29-1; perhaps TRBD1 as D (5 bases). The CDR3 is made up of 12 amino acids. V was clipped by 7 bases and J by 4 bases, with 13 bases between them. Germline CDR1 and CDR2: SQVTM and ANQGSEA.

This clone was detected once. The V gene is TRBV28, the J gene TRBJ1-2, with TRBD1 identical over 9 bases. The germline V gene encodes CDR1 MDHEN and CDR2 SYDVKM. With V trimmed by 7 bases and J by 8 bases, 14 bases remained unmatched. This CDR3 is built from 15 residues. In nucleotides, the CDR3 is TGTGCCAGCACCGCTGGAGGGGGACAGGGTCGCGGCTACACCTTC. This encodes CASTAGGGQGRGYTF.

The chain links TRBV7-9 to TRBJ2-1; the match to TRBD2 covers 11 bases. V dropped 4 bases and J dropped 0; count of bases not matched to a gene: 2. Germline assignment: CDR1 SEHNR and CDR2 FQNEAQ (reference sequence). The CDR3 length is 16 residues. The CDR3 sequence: CASSSTSGGSYNEQFF. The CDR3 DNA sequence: TGTGCCAGCAGCTCAACTAGCGGGGGCTCCTACAATGAGCAGTTCTTC.

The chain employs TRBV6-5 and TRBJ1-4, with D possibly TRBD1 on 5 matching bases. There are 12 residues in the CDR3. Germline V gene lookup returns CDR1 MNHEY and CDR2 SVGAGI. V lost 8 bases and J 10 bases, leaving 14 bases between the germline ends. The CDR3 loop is CASGPGVGKLFF. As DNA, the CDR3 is TGTGCCAGCGGGCCGGGGGTAGGAAAACTGTTTTTT.

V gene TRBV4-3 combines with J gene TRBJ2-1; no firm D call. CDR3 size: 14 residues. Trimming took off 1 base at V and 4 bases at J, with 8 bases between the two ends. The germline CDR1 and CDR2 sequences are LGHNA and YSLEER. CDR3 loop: CASSQVGLYNEQFF. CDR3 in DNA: TGCGCCAGCAGCCAAGTAGGGCTTTACAATGAGCAGTTCTTC.

Written as DNA, the CDR3 is TGTGCCAGTACCACCCTAGTGGGATCTCGGAACTATGGCTACACCTTC. Its protein is CASTTLVGSRNYGYTF. The chain recombines TRBV19 with TRBJ1-2; D is unresolved. V lost 7 bases and J lost 2, with 20 bases in between. The CDR3 length is 16 residues. Germline V gene data show CDR1 as LNHDA and CDR2 as SQIVND (reference sequence).

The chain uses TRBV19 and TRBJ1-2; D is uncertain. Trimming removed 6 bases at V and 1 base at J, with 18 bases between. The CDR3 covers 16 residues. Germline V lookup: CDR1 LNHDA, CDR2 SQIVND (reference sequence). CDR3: CASRITGQAINYGYTF. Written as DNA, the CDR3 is TGTGCCAGTAGGATCACTGGGCAGGCGATTAACTATGGCTACACCTTC.

The CDR3 DNA reads TGCGCCAGCAGCTCGAATTCCCCAGGGGGCGGCTATGGCTACACCTTC. It is translated as CASSSNSPGGGYGYTF. The genes are TRBV5-1 and TRBJ1-2; 8 positions agree with TRBD1. After removal of 3 bases from V and 4 bases from J, the junction contained 11 bases not matched to a gene. Germline CDR1 reads SGHRS; CDR2 reads YFSETQ. This CDR3 has 16 residues.

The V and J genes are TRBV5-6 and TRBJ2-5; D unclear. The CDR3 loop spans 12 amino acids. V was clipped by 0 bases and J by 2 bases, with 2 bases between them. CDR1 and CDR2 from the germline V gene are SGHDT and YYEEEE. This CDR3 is CASSLGQETQYF. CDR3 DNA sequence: TGTGCCAGCAGCTTGGGACAAGAGACCCAGTACTTC.

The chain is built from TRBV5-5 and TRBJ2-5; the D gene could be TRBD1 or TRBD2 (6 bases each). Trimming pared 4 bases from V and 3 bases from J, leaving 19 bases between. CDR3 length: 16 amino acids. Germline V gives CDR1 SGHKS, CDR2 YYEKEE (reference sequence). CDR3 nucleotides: TGTGCCAGCAGCATAGTAGGGGGACTCAGCGAAGAGACCCAGTACTTC. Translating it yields CASSIVGGLSEETQYF.

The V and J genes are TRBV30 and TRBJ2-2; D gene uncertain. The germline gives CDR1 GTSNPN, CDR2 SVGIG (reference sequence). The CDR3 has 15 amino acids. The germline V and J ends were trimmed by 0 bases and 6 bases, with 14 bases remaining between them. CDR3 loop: CAWSVLGTLAGELFF. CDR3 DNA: TGTGCCTGGAGTGTGTTAGGAACATTAGCCGGGGAGCTGTTTTTT. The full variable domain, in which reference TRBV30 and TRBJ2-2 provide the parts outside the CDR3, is SQTIHQWPATLVQPVGSPLSLECTVEGTSNPNLYWYRQAAGRGLQLLFYSVGIGQISSEVPQNLSASRPQDRQFILSSKKLLLSDSGFYLCAWSVLGTLAGELFFGEGSRLTVL.

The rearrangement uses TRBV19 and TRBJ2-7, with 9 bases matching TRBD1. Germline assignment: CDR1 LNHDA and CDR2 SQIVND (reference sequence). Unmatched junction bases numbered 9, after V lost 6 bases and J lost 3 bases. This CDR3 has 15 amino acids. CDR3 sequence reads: CASRGGTGSYYEQYF. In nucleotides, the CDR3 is TGTGCCAGTAGGGGCGGGACAGGGAGCTACTACGAGCAGTACTTC.